This entry describes one TCR beta chain. The entry originates in a study of PD-L1 blockade in urothelial cancer. The V segment lost 6 bases and the J segment 3 bases; nucleotides outside the gene matches: 1. The CDR3 runs to 14 residues. The germline V gene has CDR1 LNHDA and CDR2 SQIVND (reference sequence). Produced via immunoSEQ multiplex PCR; TCRdb's table is partial and in-frame only. The sample consists of around 2,500 clones, 33% of them appearing once. The V and J genes are TRBV19 and TRBJ1-6, with 8 bases matching TRBD1. The starting material was tumor tissue, obtained before atezolizumab (anti-PD-L1) treatment. The sequence was collected from a man aged 65 to 85 with urothelial cancer. CDR3 sequence: CASSGQGYNSPLHF. The CDR3, as DNA: TGTGCCAGTAGCGGACAGGGCTATAATTCACCCCTCCACTTT. The full variable domain, completed using reference TRBV19 and TRBJ1-6, is DGGITQSPKYLFRKEGQNVTLSCEQNLNHDAMYWYRQDPGQGLRLIYYSQIVNDFQKGDIAEGYSVSREKKESFPLTVTSAQKNPTAFYLCASSGQGYNSPLHFGNGTRLTVT.